What follows are 10 T cell receptor beta chains derived from one specimen sequenced in a study of cytomegalovirus exposure and HLA in healthy donors (dated by TCRdb to the late 2010s). Library preparation was by the immunoSEQ multiplex PCR assay. For the multiplex PCR, a mixture combining 60 forward primers for TCR Vbeta segments and 13 reverse primers for TCR Jbeta segments was used. Imported from immuneACCESS, the table was reduced by TCRdb to in-frame sequences with V and J called. These copies leave out some clones; in studies compared against another copy, an unresolved V gene accounts for under half, and the cause of the remainder is not known. The sample table contains 140,000 to 150,000 clones; only one count was recorded for 79% of them. Of the sample, 6.5% to 8% is held by the ten largest clones. Sequencing was performed on PBMCs. These receptor sequences come from a woman aged 35 to 49 in good health and CMV-seropositive.

The chain employs TRBV5-5 and TRBJ2-1, with 7 positions matching TRBD2. Germline V gives CDR1 SGHKS, CDR2 YYEKEE (reference sequence). V shed 2 bases, J shed 1 base, and the junction held 3 bases outside the gene matches. The CDR3 sequence is 15 residues long. The CDR3 region has the DNA TGTGCCAGCAGCTTTCGGGGGGAGTCCTACAATGAGCAGTTCTTC. The encoded protein is CASSFRGESYNEQFF.

This clone has just a few counts. The chain couples TRBV5-6 to TRBJ2-1; a possible D gene is TRBD2 (6 bases). Looked up from germline, CDR1 is SGHDT and CDR2 is YYEEEE. The CDR3 is 12 amino acids. V lost 4 bases and J lost 6, with 8 bases in between. CDR3 protein: CASSGGVNEQFF. Here the CDR3 DNA reads TGTGCCAGCAGCGGAGGGGTCAATGAGCAGTTCTTC.

This clone came up once. This chain uses TRBV5-4 with TRBJ2-2, with D perhaps TRBD1 (6 bases). Germline-derived CDR1 and CDR2 are SGHNT and YYREEE (reference sequence). The CDR3 extends over 12 amino acids. The ends were cut back, 7 bases at V and 11 bases at J, with 15 bases in the middle. The DNA of the CDR3 is TGTGCCAGCGGACAGCGAGGGCCCGAGCTGTTTTTT. Translating it yields CASGQRGPELFF.

The V and J genes are TRBV5-1 and TRBJ2-1; TRBD1 aligns across 10 bases. The CDR3 is 15 amino acids. Germline V lookup: CDR1 SGHRS, CDR2 YFSETQ. V shed 4 bases and J 7 bases; nucleotides not matched to a gene: 8. Here the CDR3 DNA reads TGCGCCAGCAGCCCCGGGGACAGGGGCGGGAATGAGCAGTTCTTC. This gives the protein CASSPGDRGGNEQFF.

The V gene is TRBV12-5, the J gene TRBJ2-5, with D perhaps TRBD1 (6 bases). This CDR3 contains 13 residues. The V end lost 4 bases, the J end lost 5 bases, and 11 bases lay between the germline ends. From germline, CDR1 is LGHNT and CDR2 FRNRAP. The CDR3: CASGSTGRETQYF. The DNA for the CDR3 is TGTGCTAGTGGTTCTACAGGGCGGGAGACCCAGTACTTC.

This chain connects TRBV4-2 to TRBJ1-6, with 10 bases lining up with TRBD1. The V segment lost 1 base and the J segment 10 bases; nucleotides outside the gene matches: 10. The CDR3 sequence is 17 residues long. Germline V gene sequence: CDR1 LGHNA, CDR2 YNFKEQ. In DNA, the CDR3 is TGTGCCAGCAGCCAAGGTTTGGGCGGGACAGGGGAATCACCCCTCCACTTT. It specifies CASSQGLGGTGESPLHF.

The rearrangement joins TRBV6-5 to TRBJ1-4, with D tentatively TRBD1 (5 bases). This CDR3 contains 14 residues. Germline CDR1 is MNHEY and CDR2 is SVGAGI. Trimming left V 7 bases short and J 8 bases short, with 17 bases between. DNA for the CDR3: TGTGCCAGCAAGGACACCGTGGGGGGAGAAAAACTGTTTTTT. This codes for CASKDTVGGEKLFF.

This rearrangement joins TRBV6-5 to TRBJ1-1; a possible D gene is TRBD1 (5 bases). Germline V lookup: CDR1 MNHEY, CDR2 SVGAGI. The CDR3 is 14 residues long. Trimming took 4 bases from V and 6 from J, leaving 15 bases between them. The CDR3 sequence is CASSSVGANPEAFF. Written as DNA, the CDR3 is TGTGCCAGCAGTTCGGTAGGGGCAAACCCTGAAGCTTTCTTT.

This chain uses TRBV9 with TRBJ1-2, with 7 nucleotides matching TRBD1. V lost 3 bases and J lost 4; bases outside the gene matches: 0. The germline V gene has CDR1 SGDLS and CDR2 YYNGEE. This CDR3 has 12 amino acids. For the CDR3, the DNA is TGTGCCAGCAGCGGGGACAGCTATGGCTACACCTTC. Translated, it gives CASSGDSYGYTF. The variable domain in full, with the rest retrieved from reference TRBV9 and TRBJ1-2, is DSGVTQTPKHLITATGQRVTLRCSPRSGDLSVYWYQQSLDQGLQFLIQYYNGEERAKGNILERFSAQQFPDLHSELNLSSLELGDSALYFCASSGDSYGYTFGSGTRLTVV.

The chain employs TRBV7-6 and TRBJ1-6, with D unresolved. The germline V gene has CDR1 SGHVS and CDR2 FNYEAQ. V was trimmed by 7 bases and J by 7 bases, leaving 14 bases between them. This CDR3 is 14 amino acids long. CDR3 coding DNA: TGTGCCAGCAAAGAGCGGGGTGCCAATTCACCCCTCCACTTT. This translates into CASKERGANSPLHF.